These T cell receptor beta chains were read from a single sample in a study of identifying expanded T cells in peripheral blood. Here immunoSEQ multiplex PCR was the method, and the copy in TCRdb shows in-frame clones only, minus some. The sample gives about 58,000 clones, roughly nine tenths of which show up once; 3.6% is in the top ten. Sequenced material: blood. These receptors came from a person between 18 and 70 years old in good health. The CDR3 runs from the conserved cysteine through the conserved F or W. A D gene is named only where the DNA matches it firmly. Clone size is not always given. Where it is, it says once, few, many or a class for expanded clones.

D gene,clone size,J gene,V gene,CDR3 DNA,CDR3 protein
.,.,TRBJ2-1,TRBV11-3,TGTGCCAGCAGTCCCGGGCGGCACAATGAGCAGTTCTTC,CASSPGRHNEQFF
.,.,TRBJ2-7,TRBV12-1,TGTGCCAGCAGCTTTGGGGTTTTCTACGAGCAGTACTTC,CASSFGVFYEQYF
TRBD2,.,TRBJ2-5,TRBV11-2,TGTGCCAGCAGCTTAGAAGTTAGCGGGAGCGGAGAGACCCAGTACTTC,CASSLEVSGSGETQYF
.,.,TRBJ2-7,TRBV1,TGCACCAGCAGCCAAGAACCTAACCCTCGTGCCTACGAGCAGTACTTC,CTSSQEPNPRAYEQYF
.,.,TRBJ1-2,TRBV2,TGTGCCACCGACCTCATCGGGGGTGGCTACACCTTC,CATDLIGGGYTF
.,.,TRBJ1-5,TRBV30,TGTGCCTGGAGTGATCTCCTGGGGCAGCCCCAGCATTTT,CAWSDLLGQPQHF
.,.,TRBJ1-1,TRBV6-5,TGTGCCACCAGGAATGGAGGGAGTGCTGAAGCTTTCTTT,CATRNGGSAEAFF
.,once,TRBJ2-1,TRBV7-8,TGTGCCAGCAGCTTAAAAAATGAGCAGTTCTTC,CASSLKNEQFF
.,.,TRBJ1-2,TRBV7-2,TGTGCCAGCAGCGCCACCCCGGGACTCTATGGCTACACCTTC,CASSATPGLYGYTF
.,.,TRBJ1-3,TRBV25-1,TGTGCCAGCAGTTTGGGTTCAGGGGCTGGAAACACCATATATTTT,CASSLGSGAGNTIYF
.,few,TRBJ2-3,TRBV10-3,TGTGCCATCAGCTTGGAATCCACAGATACGCAGTATTTT,CAISLESTDTQYF
.,.,TRBJ1-5,TRBV4-3,TGCGCCAGCAGCCAAGAACGGGGGATAAGAAATCAGCCCCAGCATTTT,CASSQERGIRNQPQHF
.,.,TRBJ1-4,TRBV6-5,TGTGCCAGCAGTTTCGCAGTCGATGAAAAACTGTTTTTT,CASSFAVDEKLFF
.,.,TRBJ2-7,TRBV28,TGTGCCAGCTACGACGGACTCGCCTTCGAGCAGTACTTC,CASYDGLAFEQYF
TRBD2,.,TRBJ2-2,TRBV10-2,TGCGCCAGCAGTACTAGCGGGGGGCTGAACACCGGGGAGCTGTTTTTT,CASSTSGGLNTGELFF
.,few,TRBJ1-1,TRBV19,TGTGCCAGTAGTACGCCGGGTACGAACACTGAAGCTTTCTTT,CASSTPGTNTEAFF
.,.,TRBJ1-3,TRBV7-6,TGTGCCAGCAGCTTGGGGGGGAACGGTGGAAACACCATATATTTT,CASSLGGNGGNTIYF
.,.,TRBJ1-2,TRBV28,TGTGCCAGCAGGGCGGGACTGCCTTATGGCTACACCTTC,CASRAGLPYGYTF
TRBD2,.,TRBJ2-4,TRBV28,TGTGCCAGCAGTTTCGGCTTAGCGGGAGCGGACTTC,CASSFGLAGADF
TRBD2,.,TRBJ2-7,TRBV11-2,TGTGCCAGCAGCTCGCCGACTCTAGCGGGATTTTTGGACTACTACGAGCAGTACTTC,CASSSPTLAGFLDYYEQYF
TRBD1,.,TRBJ1-2,TRBV13,TGTGCCAGCAGCCAACCGGGACAGATTTCATTTTGGGGCTACACCTTC,CASSQPGQISFWGYTF
TRBD1,.,TRBJ2-7,TRBV11-2,TGTGCCAGCAGCTTAGATGGACAGGAAGAGTCCTACGAGCAGTACTTC,CASSLDGQEESYEQYF